This TCR beta chain emerged from a study of T cell responses to AZD1222 COVID-19 vaccine. Study context: Second-dose schedules of about 4 or about 12 weeks were combined.

Notes on the study in general: Spike-wide coverage was observed for vaccine-associated CD4 TCRs, with dominant responses at 160-218 and 743-854. Most donors were white British and more were female, and clonal diversity was possibly underestimated. Repertoire sampling happened only post peak T cell response.

Germline CDR1 reads SGHRS; CDR2 reads YFSETQ. Trimming took 0 bases from V and 3 from J, leaving 9 bases between them. CDR3 length: 14 amino acids. Turning to this clone: Its antigen remains unknown.

Libraries were prepared by immunoSEQ multiplex PCR; TCRdb keeps only in-frame clonotypes and omits some of them. Of 95,000 to 150,000 clones in the sample, roughly 87% were seen once. J is TRBJ1-1 and V is TRBV5-1; tentative D call: TRBD1 (5 bases). The TCR was taken from an adult in good health. The sequencing here drew on peripheral blood, taken on day 0 of AZD1222 vaccination. In DNA, the CDR3 is TGCGCCAGCAGCTTGGGGGGCGTGGACACTGAAGCTTTCTTT. Protein product: CASSLGGVDTEAFF.